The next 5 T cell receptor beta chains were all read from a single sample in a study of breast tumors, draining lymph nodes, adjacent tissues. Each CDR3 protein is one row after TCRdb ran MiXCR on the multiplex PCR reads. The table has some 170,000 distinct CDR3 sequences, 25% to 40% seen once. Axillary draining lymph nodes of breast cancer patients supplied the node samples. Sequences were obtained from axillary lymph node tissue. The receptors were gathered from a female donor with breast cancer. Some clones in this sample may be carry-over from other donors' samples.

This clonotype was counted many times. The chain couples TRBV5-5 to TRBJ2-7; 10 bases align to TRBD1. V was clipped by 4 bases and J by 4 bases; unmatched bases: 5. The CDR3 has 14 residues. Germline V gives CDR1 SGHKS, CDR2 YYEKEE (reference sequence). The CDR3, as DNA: TGTGCCAGCAGCATATGGGACAGGGGTTACGAGCAGTACTTC. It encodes CASSIWDRGYEQYF.

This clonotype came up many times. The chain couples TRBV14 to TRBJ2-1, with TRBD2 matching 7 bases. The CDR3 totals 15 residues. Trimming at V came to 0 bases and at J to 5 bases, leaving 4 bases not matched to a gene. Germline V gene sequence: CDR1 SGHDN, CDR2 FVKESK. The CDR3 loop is CASSQDLAENNEQFF. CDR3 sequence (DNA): TGTGCCAGCAGCCAAGATCTAGCGGAAAACAATGAGCAGTTCTTC.

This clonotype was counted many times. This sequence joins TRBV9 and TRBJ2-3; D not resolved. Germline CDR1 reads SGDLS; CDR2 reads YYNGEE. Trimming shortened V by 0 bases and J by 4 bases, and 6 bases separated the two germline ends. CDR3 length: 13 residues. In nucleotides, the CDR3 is TGTGCCAGCAGCGTAGTCGGGTCAGATACGCAGTATTTT. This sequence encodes CASSVVGSDTQYF. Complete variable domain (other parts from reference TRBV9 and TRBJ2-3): DSGVTQTPKHLITATGQRVTLRCSPRSGDLSVYWYQQSLDQGLQFLIQYYNGEERAKGNILERFSAQQFPDLHSELNLSSLELGDSALYFCASSVVGSDTQYFGPGTRLTVL.

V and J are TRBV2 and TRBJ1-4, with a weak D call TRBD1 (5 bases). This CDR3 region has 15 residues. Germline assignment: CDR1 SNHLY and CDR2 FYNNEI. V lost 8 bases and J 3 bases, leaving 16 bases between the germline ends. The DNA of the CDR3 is TGTGCCAGCCTTGCTTGGGACGGATCTAATGAAAAACTGTTTTTT. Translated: CASLAWDGSNEKLFF.

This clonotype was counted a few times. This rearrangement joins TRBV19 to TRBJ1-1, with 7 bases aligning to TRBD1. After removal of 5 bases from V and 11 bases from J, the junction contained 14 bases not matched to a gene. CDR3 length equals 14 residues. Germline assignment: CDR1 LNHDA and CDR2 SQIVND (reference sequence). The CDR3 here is CASSDRTGSLPAFF. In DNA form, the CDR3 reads TGTGCCAGTAGTGATCGGACAGGCTCCCTCCCGGCTTTCTTT.